This T cell receptor (beta chain) was found in a study of spatial heterogeneity in lung cancer (dated by TCRdb to about 2019). About the study as a whole: Beta-chain transcripts were consistently detected in greater numbers than alpha-chain transcripts, which likely reflected higher beta-chain transcript abundance. In tumor regions, TCR transcript counts showed a strong correlation with a T cell transcriptional module score from matched bulk RNA-seq. In the raw uncorrected reads, each unique combination of TCR and UMI appeared more than ten times on average. The study quantitatively compared TCR alpha and beta repertoires across multiple tumor regions, matched nontumor lung and blood in non-small cell lung cancer. The study linked features of the TCR repertoire to counts of nonsynonymous mutations, which were determined by whole-exome sequencing of tumor tissue. Both alpha and beta chains were TCR-sequenced in samples taken at surgery, namely 220 tumor regions, roughly 64 matched nontumor lung samples and 56 PBMC samples. Study-wide conclusions, independent of this receptor: Additional single-cell paired TCR alpha and beta sequencing was considered necessary to confirm, at a functional level, the hypothesis that regional TCRs recognize regional mutations. Estimated TCR-seq coverage of tumor T cells was only about 7.4% for alpha chains and about 12% for beta chains. Counts of ubiquitous and regional expanded TCRs correlated with counts of ubiquitous and regional nonsynonymous mutations, respectively. A correlation was observed between the number of expanded intratumoral alpha and beta TCRs and the tumor nonsynonymous mutation count.

The table lists this clonotype with many counts. The antigen it recognizes is unknown. No clone much larger than this one lies a single base away; base qualities are absent. The library was prepared for alpha chains; this beta chain is a stray read, so its frequency means little. The time point label, as the study defines it: sample taken at primary tumor resection. The donors were around 69 patients from the lung TRACERx cohort who had early-stage, untreated non-small cell lung cancer. TCR sequencing used whole RNA extracted from tumor and nontumor lung tissue, or from cryopreserved PBMC samples, without cell sorting. Only patients for whom sufficient RNA was available from at least two tumor regions were selected for TCR sequencing. A lung pathologist reviewed the tumor and adjacent nontumor lung specimens before the specimens were selected. V sheds 8 bases and J sheds 0 bases, leaving 15 bases between their ends. Including the terminal cysteine and phenylalanine, the CDR3 comprises 15 residues. CDR3 DNA only is kept here, 45 bases in frame from base 1. The germline V gene gives CDR1 as MNHEY and CDR2 as SVGEGT.

Libraries were made using 5' RACE. The reads were generated on a NextSeq 500. In the TCR library protocol, a unique molecular identifier was attached to each TCR cDNA molecule so that PCR and sequencing errors could be corrected. Under the source paper's analysis protocol: Decombinator tools were used for TCR identification, UMI-based error correction and CDR3 extraction. Expanded TCRs were defined as those above a frequency of 2 per 1,000, corresponding to the top 1% of the tumor frequency distribution. Expanded tumor TCRs were classed as regional if statistically deemed absent (corrected P<0.05) from at least one tumor region, otherwise ubiquitous. Each repertoire was subsampled 100 times to 5,000 TCRs, after which Renyi diversity was computed with the R vegan package. CDR3 similarity networks were built from amino acid triplet string-kernel similarity, connecting CDR3s with pairwise similarity above 0.82. TCRdb handled the public reads itself, with Q25 trimming in fastp and clone calling in MiXCR, and kept productive beta chains. Each CDR3 protein gets just one entry, which takes the most common genes and DNA from the rows behind it. TCRdb's processing, not the study's, gives the V and J calls here. Across this sample there are under 15,000 distinct CDR3 sequences, with approximately 4.5% seen only once. 18% of the sample belongs to the ten largest clones.

The V and J segments used are TRBV6-2 or TRBV6-3 and TRBJ2-3, and the D gene may be TRBD1, 6 bases matching. This sequence was found in a female donor with early-stage non-small cell lung cancer. The source material was lung tumor tissue, sampled at surgery. The DNA sequence follows: TGTGCCAGCCGGTCCGGGACACTCAGCACAGATACGCAGTATTTT. This codes for CASRSGTLSTDTQYF.